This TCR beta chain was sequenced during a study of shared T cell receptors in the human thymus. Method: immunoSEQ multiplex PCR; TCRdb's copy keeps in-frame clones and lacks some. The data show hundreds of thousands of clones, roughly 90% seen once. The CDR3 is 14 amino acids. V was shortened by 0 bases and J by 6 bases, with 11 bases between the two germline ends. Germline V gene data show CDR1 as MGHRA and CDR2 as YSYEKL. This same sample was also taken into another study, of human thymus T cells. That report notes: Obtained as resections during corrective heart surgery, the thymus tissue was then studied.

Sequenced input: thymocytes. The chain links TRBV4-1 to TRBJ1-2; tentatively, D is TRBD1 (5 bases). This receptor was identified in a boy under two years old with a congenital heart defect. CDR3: CASSQDSGVNGYTF. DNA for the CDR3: TGCGCCAGCAGCCAAGATTCGGGGGTGAATGGCTACACCTTC.